The clone carrying this T cell receptor (beta chain) was seen at least ten times. V lost 1 base, J lost 7 bases, and 15 bases lay in between. The CDR3 covers 14 residues. Germline V gives CDR1 SGDLS, CDR2 YYNGEE. Using its own MiXCR run on the RACE reads, TCRdb lists one record per CDR3 protein. The data contain about 380,000 distinct CDR3 sequences, approximately 5.1% of them singletons. These data originate in a study of human T cells and chemical hapten exposure. The wider study: Upper back patch tests used 0.01% DPC, scored after 6 days.

Time point here: pre-sensitization, week 0. Treatment defined: therapeutic diphenylcyclopropenone sensitization with weekly scalp DPC. Material: whole blood, obtained in connection with sensitization to the hapten diphenylcyclopropenone (DPC). This TCR was sampled from a woman aged 45-65 years with alopecia areata. Some clones in this sample may be carry-over from other donors' samples. The chain joins TRBV9 to TRBJ2-7; D is uncertain. The CDR3: CASSVLATDGEQYF. CDR3 nucleotide sequence: TGTGCCAGCAGCGTATTAGCTACGGATGGAGAGCAGTACTTC.